A single T cell receptor beta chain is shown here with its context. PCR used 60 Vbeta primers and 13 Jbeta primers. The table came from immunoSEQ multiplex PCR; TCRdb's copy has only in-frame clones and leaves some out. The repertoire consists of 150,000 to 200,000 clones, with approximately 80% occurring once and the leading ten covering roughly 2.8%. The data belong to a study of cytomegalovirus exposure and HLA in healthy donors. This receptor was taken from a woman aged 40 to 50 in good health and CMV-seropositive. Input material: PBMCs.

CDR3 sequence: CASSALAGAYNEQFF. CDR3 in DNA: TGTGCCAGCAGCGCCCTAGCGGGAGCGTACAATGAGCAGTTCTTC. The J gene is TRBJ2-1, the V gene TRBV4-2; TRBD2 matches 10 bases. V was clipped by 5 bases and J by 4 bases; unmatched bases: 5. Germline CDR1 reads LGHNA; CDR2 reads YNFKEQ. CDR3 length: 15 amino acids.